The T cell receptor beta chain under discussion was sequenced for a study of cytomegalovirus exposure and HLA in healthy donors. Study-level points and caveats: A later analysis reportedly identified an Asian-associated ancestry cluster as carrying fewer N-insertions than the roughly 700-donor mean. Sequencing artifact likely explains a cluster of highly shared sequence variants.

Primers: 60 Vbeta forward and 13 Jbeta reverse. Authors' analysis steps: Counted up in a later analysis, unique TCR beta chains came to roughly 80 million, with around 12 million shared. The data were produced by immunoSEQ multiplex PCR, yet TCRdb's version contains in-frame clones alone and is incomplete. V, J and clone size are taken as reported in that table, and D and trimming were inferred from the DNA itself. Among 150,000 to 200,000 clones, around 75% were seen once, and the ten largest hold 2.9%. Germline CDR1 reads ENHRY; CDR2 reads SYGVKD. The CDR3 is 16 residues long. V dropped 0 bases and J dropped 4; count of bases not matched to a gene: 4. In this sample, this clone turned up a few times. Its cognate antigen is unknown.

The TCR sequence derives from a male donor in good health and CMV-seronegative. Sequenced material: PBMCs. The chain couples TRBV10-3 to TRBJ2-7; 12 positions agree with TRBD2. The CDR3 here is CAISESTSGSRYEQYF. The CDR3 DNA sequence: TGTGCCATCAGTGAGTCGACTAGCGGGAGCAGATACGAGCAGTACTTC.